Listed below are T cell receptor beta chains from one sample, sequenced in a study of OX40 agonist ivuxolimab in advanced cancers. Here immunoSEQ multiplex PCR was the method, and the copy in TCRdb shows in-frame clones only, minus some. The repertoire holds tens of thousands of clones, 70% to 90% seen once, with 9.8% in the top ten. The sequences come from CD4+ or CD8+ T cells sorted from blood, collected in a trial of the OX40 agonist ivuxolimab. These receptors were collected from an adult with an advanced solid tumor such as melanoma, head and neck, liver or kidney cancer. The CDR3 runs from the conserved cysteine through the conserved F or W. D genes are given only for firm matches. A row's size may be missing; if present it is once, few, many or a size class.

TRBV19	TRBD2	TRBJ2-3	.	CASSLLAGGTDTQYF	TGTGCCAGTAGTTTACTAGCGGGGGGCACAGATACGCAGTATTTT
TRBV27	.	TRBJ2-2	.	CASSFPSRTGELFF	TGTGCCAGCAGTTTCCCTAGCAGGACCGGGGAGCTGTTTTTT
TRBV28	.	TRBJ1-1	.	CASSLWRLAFF	TGTGCCAGCAGTTTATGGAGACTAGCTTTCTTT
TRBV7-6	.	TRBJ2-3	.	CASSQLTKKSTDTQYF	TGTGCCAGCAGCCAACTGACGAAGAAGAGCACAGATACGCAGTATTTT
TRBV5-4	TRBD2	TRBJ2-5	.	CASSLYGGGETQYF	TGTGCCAGCAGCTTGTATGGCGGGGGTGAGACCCAGTACTTC
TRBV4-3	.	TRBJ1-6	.	CASSQVPFGDNSPLHF	TGCGCCAGCAGCCAAGTGCCATTCGGGGACAATTCACCCCTCCACTTT
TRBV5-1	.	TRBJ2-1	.	CASSLAVSRAQFF	TGCGCCAGCAGCTTGGCAGTCTCCCGCGCGCAGTTCTTC
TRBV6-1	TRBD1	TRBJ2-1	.	CASRRRGGAHNEQFF	TGTGCCAGCAGGAGAAGAGGGGGCGCGCACAATGAGCAGTTCTTC
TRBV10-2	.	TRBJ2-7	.	CASSEGGDYEQYF	TGCGCCAGCAGTGAGGGCGGTGACTACGAGCAGTACTTC
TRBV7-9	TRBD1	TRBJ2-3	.	CASSPGGGTSTDTQYF	TGTGCCAGCAGCCCAGGGGGCGGGACTAGCACAGATACGCAGTATTTT
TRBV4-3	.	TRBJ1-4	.	CASSQDLSHNEKLFF	TGCGCCAGCAGCCAAGATCTTTCACACAATGAAAAACTGTTTTTT
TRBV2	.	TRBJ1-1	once	CATHPAGGGRTEAFF	TGTGCCACCCACCCCGCCGGGGGGGGCAGGACTGAAGCTTTCTTT
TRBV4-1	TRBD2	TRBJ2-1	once	CASSQDRASGDEQFF	TGCGCCAGCAGCCAAGATAGGGCTAGCGGGGATGAGCAGTTCTTC
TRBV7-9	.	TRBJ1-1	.	CASSLEEDTEAFF	TGTGCCAGCAGCTTAGAGGAAGACACTGAAGCTTTCTTT
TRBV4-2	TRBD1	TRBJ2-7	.	CASSQANRGRDEQYF	TGTGCCAGCAGCCAAGCAAACAGGGGGCGCGACGAGCAGTACTTC
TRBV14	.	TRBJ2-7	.	CASSQERIGSWNYEQYF	TGTGCCAGCAGCCAAGAGAGGATCGGGAGTTGGAACTACGAGCAGTACTTC
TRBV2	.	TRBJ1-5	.	CASSEAPGNQPQHF	TGTGCCAGCAGTGAAGCGCCCGGAAATCAGCCCCAGCATTTT
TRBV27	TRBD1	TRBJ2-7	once	CASGSGTGALEQYF	TGTGCCAGCGGATCCGGGACAGGGGCTTTGGAGCAGTACTTC
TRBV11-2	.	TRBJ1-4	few	CASSPPLGSPNEKLFF	TGTGCCAGCAGCCCCCCCTTGGGCAGCCCTAATGAAAAACTGTTTTTT
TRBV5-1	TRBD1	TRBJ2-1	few	CASSLGQGPHNEQFF	TGCGCCAGCAGCCTAGGACAGGGCCCCCACAATGAGCAGTTCTTC
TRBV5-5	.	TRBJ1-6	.	CASSLAGSSYNSPLHF	TGTGCCAGCAGCTTGGCGGGGAGCTCCTATAATTCACCCCTCCACTTT
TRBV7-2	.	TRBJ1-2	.	CASSSPTTAYGYTF	TGTGCCAGCAGCTCCCCGACGACAGCCTATGGCTACACCTTC
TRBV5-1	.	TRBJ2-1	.	CASSFPDRYYNEQFF	TGCGCCAGCAGCTTTCCGGACAGATACTACAATGAGCAGTTCTTC
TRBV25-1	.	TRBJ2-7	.	CASRKGLSYEQYF	TGTGCCAGCAGGAAAGGGCTTTCCTACGAGCAGTACTTC